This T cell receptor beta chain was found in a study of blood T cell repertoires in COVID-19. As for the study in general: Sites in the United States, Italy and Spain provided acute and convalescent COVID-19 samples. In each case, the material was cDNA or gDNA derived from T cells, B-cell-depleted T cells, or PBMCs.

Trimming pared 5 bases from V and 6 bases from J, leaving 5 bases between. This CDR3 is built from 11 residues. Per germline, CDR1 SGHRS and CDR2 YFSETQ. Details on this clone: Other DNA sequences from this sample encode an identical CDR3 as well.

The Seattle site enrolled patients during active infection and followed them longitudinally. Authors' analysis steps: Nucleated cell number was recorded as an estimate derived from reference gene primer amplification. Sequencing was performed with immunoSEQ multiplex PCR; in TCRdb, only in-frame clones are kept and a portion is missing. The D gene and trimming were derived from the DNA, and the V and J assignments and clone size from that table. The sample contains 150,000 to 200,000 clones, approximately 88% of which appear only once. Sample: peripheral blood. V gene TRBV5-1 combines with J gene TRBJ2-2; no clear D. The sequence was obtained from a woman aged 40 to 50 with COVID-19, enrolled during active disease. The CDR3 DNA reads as TGCGCCAGCAGATCGGCCGGGGAGCTGTTTTTT. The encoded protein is CASRSAGELFF.